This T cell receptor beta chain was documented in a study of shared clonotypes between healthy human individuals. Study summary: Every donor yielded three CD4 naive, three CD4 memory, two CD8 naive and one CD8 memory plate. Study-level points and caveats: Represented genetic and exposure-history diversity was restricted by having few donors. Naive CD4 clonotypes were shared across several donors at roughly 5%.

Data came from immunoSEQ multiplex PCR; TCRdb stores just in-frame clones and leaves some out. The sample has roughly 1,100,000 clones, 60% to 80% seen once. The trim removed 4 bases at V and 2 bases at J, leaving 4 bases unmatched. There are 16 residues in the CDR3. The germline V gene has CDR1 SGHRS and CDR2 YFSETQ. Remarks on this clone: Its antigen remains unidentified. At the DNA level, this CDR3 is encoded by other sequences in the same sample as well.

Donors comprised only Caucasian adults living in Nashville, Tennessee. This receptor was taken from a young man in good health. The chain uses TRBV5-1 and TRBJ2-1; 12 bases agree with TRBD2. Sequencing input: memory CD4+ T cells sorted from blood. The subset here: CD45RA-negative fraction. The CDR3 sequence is CASSLLAGGTYNEQFF. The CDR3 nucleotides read TGCGCCAGCAGCCTACTAGCGGGGGGCACCTACAATGAGCAGTTCTTC.